The 27 T cell receptor beta chains reported below all come from one sample, sequenced in a study of regulatory T cells in long-lasting Graves disease. Arm-PCR of CDR3 regions and iRepertoire HTBI primers were the basis on which TCR beta libraries were built. MiXCR, applied by TCRdb to the multiplex PCR reads, yields one record per CDR3 protein. Found here are roughly 500,000 distinct CDR3 sequences, around 15% of them singletons; the top ten hold around a sixth. Sample time point: newly diagnosed GD, antithyroid drugs for less than 3 months. From PBMCs, RNA was extracted and then used to make the TCR library. These sequences were also reported in another study, on T cells in Graves' hyperthyroidism and ophthalmopathy.

Source: peripheral blood mononuclear cells (PBMCs), taken at new diagnosis, from a patient treated with antithyroid drugs. The receptors derive from a woman aged 45-65 years with Graves disease.

This clonotype was found a few times. V is TRBV4-1 and J is TRBJ1-2, with TRBD1 identical over 9 bases. This CDR3 has 15 residues. The V gene end was trimmed by 6 bases and the J gene end by 2 bases; junction bases not matched to a gene: 7. Germline loops: CDR1 MGHRA, CDR2 YSYEKL. In nucleotides, the CDR3 is TGCGCCAGCAGTGTCCAGGACAGGGGAAACTATGGCTACACCTTC. Residues: CASSVQDRGNYGYTF.

The chain links TRBV9 to TRBJ1-5; tentatively, D is TRBD1 (6 bases). Germline V gene lookup returns CDR1 SGDLS and CDR2 YYNGEE. This CDR3 comprises 13 residues. Trimming stripped 3 bases from V and 5 bases from J, with 9 bases between. The CDR3 nucleotides read TGTGCCAGCAGCGCAGGGGCCGATCAGCCCCAGCATTTT. Translation: CASSAGADQPQHF.

This clonotype came up many times. The CDR3 DNA is TGTGCCAGCAGCCTCGAAATGGGTCGCGGGAGAGGTGAGACCCAGTACTTC. Translating gives CASSLEMGRGRGETQYF. The chain couples TRBV11-2 to TRBJ2-5, with TRBD2 matching over 7 bases. With 5 bases clipped from V and 5 bases from J, the junction kept 17 bases outside the gene matches. The CDR3 has 17 amino acids. CDR1 SGHAT and CDR2 FQNNGV come from the germline V gene.

This clonotype was recorded many times. This chain uses TRBV30 with TRBJ1-5, with D unresolved. Germline assignment: CDR1 GTSNPN and CDR2 SVGIG (reference sequence). The ends were cut back, 4 bases at V and 4 bases at J, with 11 bases in the middle. The CDR3 is made up of 13 amino acids. The CDR3 DNA follows: TGTGCCTGGACCCGGGGTTGGAATCAGCCCCAGCATTTT. It translates to CAWTRGWNQPQHF.

To note about this clonotype: A far larger clone is one nucleotide away, so this likely arose from a read error. The J gene is TRBJ2-7, the V gene TRBV28, with TRBD2 matching 10 bases. The V gene end was trimmed by 5 bases and the J gene end by 2 bases; junction bases not matched to a gene: 6. CDR3 size: 15 residues. Germline V gene sequence: CDR1 MDHEN, CDR2 SYDVKM. CDR3: CASSPWTSGTYEQYF. In DNA form, the CDR3 reads TGTGCCAGCAGTCCATGGACTAGCGGCACCTACGAGCAGTACTTC.

With respect to this clonotype: A much larger clone differs from this one at a single base, so this may be a read error. V usage is TRBV28 and J usage is TRBJ2-1, with D maybe TRBD1 (6 bases). CDR3 length equals 15 residues. Germline V gene lookup returns CDR1 MDHEN and CDR2 SYDVKM. CDR3 sequence: CTSSSPRTDHNEQFF. CDR3 DNA: TGTACCAGCAGTTCCCCGAGGACAGATCACAATGAGCAGTTCTTC.

This clonotype appeared many times. The rearrangement uses TRBV20-1 and TRBJ1-1, with 7 bases identical to TRBD1. V was pared by 4 bases and J by 1 base, with 6 bases of the junction left unmatched. Per germline, CDR1 DFQATT and CDR2 SNEGSKA (reference sequence). This CDR3 has 14 amino acids. The CDR3 is CSAKAGTANTEAFF. CDR3 bases: TGCAGTGCTAAGGCCGGGACAGCGAACACTGAAGCTTTCTTT.

This clonotype appeared many times. This chain links TRBV11-1 with TRBJ2-7; a weak D match, TRBD1 (6 bases). This CDR3 has 15 residues. Germline values: CDR1 SGHAT, CDR2 FQDESV (reference sequence). Trimming cost V 5 bases and J 2 bases, with 16 bases left between them. The CDR3 reads CASSLSESGAYEQYF. The CDR3 DNA follows: TGTGCCAGCAGCCTCTCGGAATCAGGGGCCTACGAGCAGTACTTC. Supplemented by reference TRBV11-1 and TRBJ2-7, the full variable domain reads EAEVAQSPRYKITEKSQAVAFWCDPISGHATLYWYRQILGQGPELLVQFQDESVVDDSQLPKDRFSAERLKGVDSTLKIQPAELGDSAMYLCASSLSESGAYEQYFGPGTRLTVT.

This clonotype was counted ten times or more. This chain uses TRBV10-3 with TRBJ2-7, with 12 bases identical to TRBD2. The CDR3 sequence is 16 residues long. Unmatched junction bases numbered 10, after V lost 8 bases and J lost 2 bases. From germline, CDR1 is ENHRY and CDR2 SYGVKD. The CDR3 sequence: CAIGSSGRAQTYEQYF. The CDR3 region has the DNA TGTGCCATCGGATCTAGCGGGAGGGCCCAGACCTACGAGCAGTACTTC.

CDR3 sequence reads: CASSSSDSSYNEQFF. In DNA, the CDR3 is TGTGCCAGCAGCTCTAGCGACAGCTCCTACAATGAGCAGTTCTTC. The genes are TRBV13 and TRBJ2-1; TRBD2 is a possible D gene (6 bases). CDR1 and CDR2 from the germline V gene are PRHDT and FYEKMQ (reference sequence). This CDR3 is 15 amino acids long. Trimming pared 4 bases from V and 0 bases from J, leaving 10 bases between.

Many counts were recorded for this clonotype. CDR3 in amino acids: CAISESRDTSSYNSPLHF. In nucleotides, the CDR3 is TGTGCCATCAGTGAGTCGAGAGACACTAGCTCCTATAATTCACCCCTCCACTTT. The rearrangement uses TRBV10-3 and TRBJ1-6, with D unclear. The V end was cut by 0 bases, the J end by 0 bases, with 12 bases between. The CDR3 has 18 amino acids. Germline V CDR1 and CDR2: ENHRY, SYGVKD.

This clonotype showed up many times. The chain is built from TRBV5-1 and TRBJ2-3; weak D call: TRBD1 (6 bases). This CDR3 is 15 amino acids long. Germline V gene lookup returns CDR1 SGHRS and CDR2 YFSETQ. V gave up 4 bases and J gave up 0 bases, with 12 bases separating them. The CDR3 region is CASSPLRGSTDTQYF. DNA for the CDR3: TGCGCCAGCAGCCCACTCAGGGGTAGCACAGATACGCAGTATTTT.

This clonotype has a count of ten or more. The V call is TRBV11-1, the J call TRBJ1-1, with D unresolved. The CDR3 length is 13 residues. CDR1 is SGHAT and CDR2 is FQDESV in the germline V gene (reference sequence). V shed 2 bases and J shed 9 bases, with 13 bases lying between them. In nucleotides, the CDR3 is TGTGCCAGCAGCTTAAGGCCAGAGGATAAAGCTTTCTTT. Its translation is CASSLRPEDKAFF.

Ten or more counts support this clonotype. V usage is TRBV5-1 and J usage is TRBJ2-1, with TRBD2 identical over 9 bases. Germline V gene lookup returns CDR1 SGHRS and CDR2 YFSETQ. Unmatched junction bases numbered 5, after V lost 2 bases and J lost 8 bases. There are 14 residues in the CDR3. The CDR3 reads CASSFGGREHEQFF. CDR3 nucleotides: TGCGCCAGCAGCTTCGGCGGGAGGGAACATGAGCAGTTCTTC.

The chain joins TRBV5-1 to TRBJ2-7, with 9 bases matching TRBD2. The CDR3 length is 15 residues. Per the germline V gene, CDR1 is SGHRS and CDR2 is YFSETQ. The junction had 9 bases not matched to a gene; V was cut back by 5 bases and J by 3 bases. In nucleotides, the CDR3 is TGCGCCAGCAGGGTAGAACTAGCGGGCTTCTACGAGCAGTACTTC. It codes for CASRVELAGFYEQYF.

This clonotype was recorded at least ten times. This sequence joins TRBV12-3 or TRBV12-4 and TRBJ1-5, with 7 bases aligning to TRBD1. This CDR3 comprises 16 residues. Germline trimming cut 4 bases from V and 6 bases from J; bases unmatched to any gene: 12. The CDR3 DNA reads as TGTGCCAGCAGTTCCCCAAGGGGGCACGAAAGTCAGCCCCAGCATTTT. Translating it yields CASSSPRGHESQPQHF.

This rearrangement joins TRBV4-2 to TRBJ1-5; D not certain. Germline V gene data show CDR1 as LGHNA and CDR2 as YNFKEQ. V lost 1 base and J 5 bases, leaving 6 bases between the germline ends. The length of the CDR3 is 13 residues. In DNA, the CDR3 is TGTGCCAGCAGCCAAGTTGGCTATCAGCCCCAGCATTTT. It translates to CASSQVGYQPQHF.

The J gene is TRBJ1-4, the V gene TRBV3-1; D possibly corresponds to TRBD1 (5 bases). V lost 6 bases to trimming and J lost 5 bases, with 10 bases between them. Germline V gene lookup returns CDR1 LGHDT and CDR2 YNNKEL (reference sequence). The CDR3 has 13 residues. The DNA of the CDR3 is TGTGCCAGCAGTATGACAGAGAATGAAAAACTGTTTTTT. Protein product: CASSMTENEKLFF.

This chain connects TRBV6-2 or TRBV6-3 to TRBJ1-2; no definite D call. Germline CDR1 MNHEY, CDR2 SVGEGT. The CDR3 extends over 13 amino acids. Trimming stripped 6 bases from V and 4 bases from J, with 12 bases between. The CDR3 loop reads CASRSGPFYGYTF. CDR3 nucleotide sequence: TGTGCCAGCAGGTCGGGTCCATTCTATGGCTACACCTTC.

This clonotype was counted only a few times. V usage is TRBV20-1 and J usage is TRBJ1-5; D is ambiguous. CDR1 and CDR2 (germline): DFQATT, SNEGSKA (reference sequence). The ends were cut back, 7 bases at V and 0 bases at J, with 7 bases in the middle. This CDR3 region has 12 residues. The CDR3 nucleotides read TGCAGTGTGGTTATTAGCAATCAGCCCCAGCATTTT. It encodes CSVVISNQPQHF.

This clonotype was found a few times. This chain connects TRBV29-1 to TRBJ2-5; 8 bases align to TRBD2. In germline, CDR1 is SQVTM, CDR2 ANQGSEA. This CDR3 contains 15 residues. V was clipped by 7 bases and J by 0 bases; unmatched bases: 10. CDR3 amino acids: CSAGGASGYQETQYF. The CDR3 bases are TGCAGCGCCGGGGGGGCTAGCGGTTACCAAGAGACCCAGTACTTC.

For this clonotype: A much larger clone differs by one base, so this may be a read error. The V call is TRBV3-1, the J call TRBJ2-1; TRBD2 is a possible D gene (5 bases). This CDR3 region has 16 residues. Germline CDR1 and CDR2: LGHDT and YNNKEL (reference sequence). The CDR3 protein is CASSEEGLTIYNEQFF. CDR3 sequence (DNA): TGTGCCAGCAGCGAAGAGGGCCTGACTATTTACAATGAGCAGTTCTTC.

This clonotype was recorded at least ten times. The chain is built from TRBV30 and TRBJ1-4; 7 nucleotides line up with TRBD1. CDR3 length equals 15 residues. V lost 8 bases, J lost 0 bases, and 9 bases stayed unmatched. Germline values: CDR1 GTSNPN, CDR2 SVGIG (reference sequence). The DNA of the CDR3 is TGTGCCACCTCTTGGGACAGCTCAACTAATGAAAAACTGTTTTTT. Protein product: CATSWDSSTNEKLFF.

This clonotype was counted between two and nine times. V is TRBV19 and J is TRBJ2-7, with 9 nucleotides matching TRBD1. The V segment lost 1 base and the J segment 1 base; nucleotides outside the gene matches: 14. Germline CDR1 and CDR2: LNHDA and SQIVND (reference sequence). The CDR3 has 19 residues. CDR3 nucleotides: TGTGCCAGTAGTATAGCACTCCCCGATCCAGACAGGGGGTCCTACGAGCAGTACTTC. Translating it yields CASSIALPDPDRGSYEQYF.

The chain couples TRBV9 to TRBJ2-6, with a tentative D call TRBD2 (6 bases). Germline V gives CDR1 SGDLS, CDR2 YYNGEE. Trimming took 0 bases from V and 2 from J, leaving 6 bases between them. CDR3 length equals 15 residues. CDR3 in amino acids: CASSVAGAGANVLTF. In nucleotides, the CDR3 is TGTGCCAGCAGCGTAGCGGGGGCTGGGGCCAACGTCCTGACTTTC. Supplemented by reference TRBV9 and TRBJ2-6, the full variable domain reads DSGVTQTPKHLITATGQRVTLRCSPRSGDLSVYWYQQSLDQGLQFLIQYYNGEERAKGNILERFSAQQFPDLHSELNLSSLELGDSALYFCASSVAGAGANVLTFGAGSRLTVL.

This clonotype showed up many times. The chain uses TRBV20-1 and TRBJ2-7, with a weak D call TRBD1 (6 bases). Germline CDR1 DFQATT, CDR2 SNEGSKA (reference sequence). The germline V and J ends were trimmed by 2 bases and 0 bases, with 17 bases remaining between them. The CDR3 contains 16 residues. The CDR3, as DNA: TGCAGTGCTAGACCGCAGGGGCTCCCGGGCTCCTACGAGCAGTACTTC. It yields the protein CSARPQGLPGSYEQYF.

Regarding this clonotype: A read error may be the cause here, since a much bigger clone is one base away. This rearrangement joins TRBV12-3 or TRBV12-4 to TRBJ1-3, with D possibly matching TRBD1 (6 bases). CDR3 length equals 16 residues. V was cut by 8 bases and J by 12 bases, with 29 bases left in between. The chain's CDR3 is CASGPGRGLAGDDIYF. CDR3 bases: TGTGCCAGCGGCCCAGGCCGGGGGCTGGCCGGGGATGACATATATTTT.